This paragraph covers one T cell receptor beta chain sequence. These data originate in a study of blood T cells in healthy people across ages. The germline CDR1 and CDR2 sequences are LGHNA and YSLEER. The CDR3 runs 16 residues. Trimming pared 0 bases from V and 5 bases from J, leaving 13 bases between. A second PCR, run for about 7 to 11 cycles, used a sample-barcoded 5' primer plus a J-beta primer mix. TCRdb re-derived calls from the 5' RACE reads in MiXCR, one entry per CDR3 protein. The profile shows 550,000 to 700,000 distinct CDR3 sequences, 25% to 30% of them singletons. The source is a woman aged 65 to 85 in good health. The rearrangement uses TRBV4-3 and TRBJ1-4; D not resolved. Sample: blood. The CDR3 sequence: CASSQDPGPRNEKLFF. In DNA, the CDR3 is TGCGCCAGCAGCCAAGATCCAGGACCCAGAAATGAAAAACTGTTTTTT.